These T cell receptor beta chains were read from a single sample in a study of blood T cell repertoires in COVID-19. The protocol was immunoSEQ multiplex PCR, while the TCRdb copy is restricted to in-frame clones and leaves out a portion. The sample yields about 270,000 clones, just under 90% seen once. The specimen was PBMCs or T cells enriched from blood (not recorded which). The origin of the receptors is a woman aged 25 to 45 with acute COVID-19. CDR3s include the opening cysteine and the closing phenylalanine or tryptophan. D genes are given only for firm matches. A clone size is listed for some rows: how often the clone was seen (once, few, many), or a class if it is expanded.

D: TRBD1; J: TRBJ2-1; V: TRBV13; size: NA; DNA: TGTGCCAGCAGCTGGACAGGGGTTTATGAGCAGTTCTTC; CDR3: CASSWTGVYEQFF
D: NA; J: TRBJ1-1; V: TRBV24-1; size: NA; DNA: TGTGCCACCAGTGATTTACAGGGTTCAAGAATTCACACTGAAGCTTTCTTT; CDR3: CATSDLQGSRIHTEAFF
D: NA; J: TRBJ1-5; V: TRBV6-5; size: once; DNA: TGTGCCAGCTGGGGGGGGCACAATCAGCCCCAGCATTTT; CDR3: CASWGGHNQPQHF
D: NA; J: TRBJ1-3; V: TRBV28; size: NA; DNA: TGTGCCAGCAGTACAGGGTCGGGAAACACCATATATTTT; CDR3: CASSTGSGNTIYF
D: TRBD2; J: TRBJ2-7; V: TRBV4-3; size: NA; DNA: TGCGCCAGCAGCCATATTACTAGCGGGAGCCACGAGCAGTACTTC; CDR3: CASSHITSGSHEQYF
D: NA; J: TRBJ2-3; V: TRBV4-1; size: NA; DNA: TGCGCCAGCAGCCAAGATGGCAGTTCAACGCAGTATTTT; CDR3: CASSQDGSSTQYF
D: NA; J: TRBJ1-4; V: TRBV29-1; size: NA; DNA: TGCAGCGCTGGGGACTCCGGAGATGAAAAACTGTTTTTT; CDR3: CSAGDSGDEKLFF
D: TRBD2; J: TRBJ2-3; V: TRBV13; size: NA; DNA: TGTGCCAGCAGCTTAAGCGGGGTGGTTACGCAGTATTTT; CDR3: CASSLSGVVTQYF
D: TRBD2; J: TRBJ2-1; V: TRBV3-1/TRBV3-2; size: NA; DNA: TGTGCCAGCAGCCTGGCGCCTAGCGGGAGGGCCGTGTATGAGCAGTTCTTC; CDR3: CASSLAPSGRAVYEQFF
D: NA; J: TRBJ1-3; V: TRBV4-1; size: NA; DNA: TGCGCCAGCAGCCAAGATCCCAGAGGCTCTGGAAACACCATATATTTT; CDR3: CASSQDPRGSGNTIYF
D: NA; J: TRBJ2-7; V: TRBV28; size: NA; DNA: TGTGCCAGCAGCGGGGGGCGAGTGGGGGAGCAGTACTTC; CDR3: CASSGGRVGEQYF
D: NA; J: TRBJ1-3; V: TRBV19; size: NA; DNA: TGTGCCAGTAGTATAGGAGGAGCAGGAAACACCATATATTTT; CDR3: CASSIGGAGNTIYF
D: NA; J: TRBJ1-3; V: TRBV6-5; size: NA; DNA: TGTGCCAGCAGTTACAGAGTCCACTCTGGAAACACCATATATTTT; CDR3: CASSYRVHSGNTIYF